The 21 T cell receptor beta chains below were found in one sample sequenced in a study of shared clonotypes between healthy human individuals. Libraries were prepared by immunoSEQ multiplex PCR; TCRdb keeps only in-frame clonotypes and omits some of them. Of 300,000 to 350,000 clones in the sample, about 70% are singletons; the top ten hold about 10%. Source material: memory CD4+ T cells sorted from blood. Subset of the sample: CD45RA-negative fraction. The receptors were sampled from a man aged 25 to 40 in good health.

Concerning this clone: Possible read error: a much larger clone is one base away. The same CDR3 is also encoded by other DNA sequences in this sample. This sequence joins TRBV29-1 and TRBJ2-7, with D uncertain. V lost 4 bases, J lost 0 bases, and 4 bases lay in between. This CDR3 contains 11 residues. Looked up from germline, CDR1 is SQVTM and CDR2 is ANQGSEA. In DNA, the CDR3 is TGCAGCGTTGGAATCTCCTACGAGCAGTACTTC. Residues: CSVGISYEQYF.

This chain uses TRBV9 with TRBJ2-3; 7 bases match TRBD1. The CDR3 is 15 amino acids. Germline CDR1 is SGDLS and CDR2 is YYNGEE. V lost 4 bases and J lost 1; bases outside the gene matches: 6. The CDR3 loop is CASSPQGEGTDTQYF. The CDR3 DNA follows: TGTGCCAGCAGCCCCCAGGGGGAAGGCACAGATACGCAGTATTTT.

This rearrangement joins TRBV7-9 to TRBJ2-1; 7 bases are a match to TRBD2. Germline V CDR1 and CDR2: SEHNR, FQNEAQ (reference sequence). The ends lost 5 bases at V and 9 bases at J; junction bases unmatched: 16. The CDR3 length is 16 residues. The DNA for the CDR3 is TGTGCCAGCAGCCCCCGAGGCAGCGGGATTGGTTCTGAGCAGTTCTTC. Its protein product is CASSPRGSGIGSEQFF.

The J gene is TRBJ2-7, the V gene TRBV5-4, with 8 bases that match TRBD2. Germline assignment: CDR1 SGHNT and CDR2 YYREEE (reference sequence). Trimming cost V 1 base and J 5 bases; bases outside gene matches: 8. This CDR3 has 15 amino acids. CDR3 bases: TGTGCCAGCAGCTTGAGTGCGGGAGGTGGCGACGAGCAGTACTTC. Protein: CASSLSAGGGDEQYF. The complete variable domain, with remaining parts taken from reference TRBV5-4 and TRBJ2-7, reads ETGVTQSPTHLIKTRGQQVTLRCSSQSGHNTVSWYQQALGQGPQFIFQYYREEENGRGNFPPRFSGLQFPNYSSELNVNALELDDSALYLCASSLSAGGGDEQYFGPGTRLTVT.

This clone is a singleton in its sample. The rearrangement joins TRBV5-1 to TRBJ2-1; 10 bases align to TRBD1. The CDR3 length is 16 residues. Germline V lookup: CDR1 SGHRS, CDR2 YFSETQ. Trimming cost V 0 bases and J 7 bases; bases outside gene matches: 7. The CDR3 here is CASSLDPGTGANEQFF. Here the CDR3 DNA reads TGCGCCAGCAGCTTGGACCCCGGGACAGGGGCTAATGAGCAGTTCTTC.

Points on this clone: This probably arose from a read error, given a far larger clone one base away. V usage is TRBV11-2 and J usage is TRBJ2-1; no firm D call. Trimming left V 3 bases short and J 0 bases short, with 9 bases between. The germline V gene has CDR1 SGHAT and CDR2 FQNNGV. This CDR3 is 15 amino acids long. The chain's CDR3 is CASSLGSSSYNEQFF. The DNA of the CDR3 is TGTGCCAGCAGCTTGGGGTCCAGCTCCTACAATGAGCAGTTCTTC.

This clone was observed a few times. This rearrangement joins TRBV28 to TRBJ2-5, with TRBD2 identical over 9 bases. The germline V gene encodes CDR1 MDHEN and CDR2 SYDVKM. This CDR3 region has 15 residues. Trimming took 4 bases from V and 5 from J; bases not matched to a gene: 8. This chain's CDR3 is CASSYFVAGEETQYF. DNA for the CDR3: TGTGCCAGCAGTTATTTCGTAGCGGGAGAGGAGACCCAGTACTTC.

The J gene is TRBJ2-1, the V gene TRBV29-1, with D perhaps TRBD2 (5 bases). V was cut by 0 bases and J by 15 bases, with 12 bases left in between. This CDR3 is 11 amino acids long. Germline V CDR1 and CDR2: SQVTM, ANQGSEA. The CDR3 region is CSVEDSTRRFF. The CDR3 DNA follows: TGCAGCGTTGAAGATAGTACTAGGAGGTTCTTC.

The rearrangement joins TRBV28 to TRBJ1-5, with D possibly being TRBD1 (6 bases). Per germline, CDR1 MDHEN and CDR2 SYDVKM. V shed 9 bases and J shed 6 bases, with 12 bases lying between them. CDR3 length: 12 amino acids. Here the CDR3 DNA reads TGTGCCAGTACAGGGCCTGCTCAGCCCCAGCATTTT. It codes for CASTGPAQPQHF.

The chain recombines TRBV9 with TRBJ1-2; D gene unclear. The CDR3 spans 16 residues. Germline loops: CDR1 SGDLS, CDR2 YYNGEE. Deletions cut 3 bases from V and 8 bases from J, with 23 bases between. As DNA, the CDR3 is TGTGCCAGCAGCGGAAGCAGGAGCTCTGAGCGCGGAGGCTACACCTTC. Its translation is CASSGSRSSERGGYTF.

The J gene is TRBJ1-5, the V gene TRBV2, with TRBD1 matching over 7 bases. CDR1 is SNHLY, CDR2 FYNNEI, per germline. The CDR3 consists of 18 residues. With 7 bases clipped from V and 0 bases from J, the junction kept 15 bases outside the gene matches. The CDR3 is CASNSQPPGQHSNQPQHF. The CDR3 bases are TGTGCCAGCAATTCGCAACCCCCGGGACAGCATAGCAATCAGCCCCAGCATTTT. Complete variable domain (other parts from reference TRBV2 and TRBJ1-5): EPEVTQTPSHQVTQMGQEVILRCVPISNHLYFYWYRQILGQKVEFLVSFYNNEISEKSEIFDDQFSVERPDGSNFTLKIRSTKLEDSAMYFCASNSQPPGQHSNQPQHFGDGTRLSIL.

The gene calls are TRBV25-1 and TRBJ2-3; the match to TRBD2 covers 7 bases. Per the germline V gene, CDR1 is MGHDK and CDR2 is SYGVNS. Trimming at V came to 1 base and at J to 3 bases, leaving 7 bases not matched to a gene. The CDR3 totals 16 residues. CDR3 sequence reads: CASSEWRGGSTDTQYF. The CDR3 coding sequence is TGTGCCAGCAGTGAATGGCGTGGCGGGAGTACAGATACGCAGTATTTT.

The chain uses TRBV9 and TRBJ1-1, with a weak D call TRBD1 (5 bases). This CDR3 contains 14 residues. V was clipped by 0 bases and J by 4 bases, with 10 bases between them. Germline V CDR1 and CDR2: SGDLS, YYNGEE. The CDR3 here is CASSVAHGATEAFF. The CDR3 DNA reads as TGTGCCAGCAGCGTAGCGCATGGGGCCACTGAAGCTTTCTTT.

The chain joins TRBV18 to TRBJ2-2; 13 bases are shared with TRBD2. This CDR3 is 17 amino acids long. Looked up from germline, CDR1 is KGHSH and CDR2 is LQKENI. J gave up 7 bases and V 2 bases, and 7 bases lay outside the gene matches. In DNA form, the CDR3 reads TGTGCCAGCTCACCATCACTAGCGGGAGGGCCCGGCGGGGAGCTGTTTTTT. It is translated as CASSPSLAGGPGGELFF.

The CDR3 DNA reads TGCGCCAGCAGTGAGTCAGGGAAGAAGAATGAAAAACTGTTTTTT. Protein: CASSESGKKNEKLFF. The chain uses TRBV10-2 and TRBJ1-4; D not resolved. This CDR3 has 15 amino acids. Germline loops: CDR1 WSHSY, CDR2 SAAADI. The V end was cut by 0 bases, the J end by 5 bases, with 10 bases between.

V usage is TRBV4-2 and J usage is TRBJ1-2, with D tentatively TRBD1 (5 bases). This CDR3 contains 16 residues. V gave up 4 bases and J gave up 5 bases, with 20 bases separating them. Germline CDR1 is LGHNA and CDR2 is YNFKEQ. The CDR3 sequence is CASSPSSGTAAYGYTF. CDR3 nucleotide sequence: TGTGCCAGCAGCCCCTCCTCCGGGACCGCCGCGTATGGCTACACCTTC.

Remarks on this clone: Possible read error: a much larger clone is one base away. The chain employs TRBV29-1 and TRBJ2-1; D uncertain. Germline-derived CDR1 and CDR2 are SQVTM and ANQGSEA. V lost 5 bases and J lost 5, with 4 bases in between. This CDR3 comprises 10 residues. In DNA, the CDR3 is TGCAGCGTTTGGGACAATGAGCAGTTCTTC. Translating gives CSVWDNEQFF.

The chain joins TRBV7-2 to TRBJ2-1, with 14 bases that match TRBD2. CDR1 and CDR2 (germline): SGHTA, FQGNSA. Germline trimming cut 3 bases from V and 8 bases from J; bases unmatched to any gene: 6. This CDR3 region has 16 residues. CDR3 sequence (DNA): TGTGCCAGCAGCTTCCCCGGGACTAGCGGGGGCGATGAGCAGTTCTTC. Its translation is CASSFPGTSGGDEQFF.

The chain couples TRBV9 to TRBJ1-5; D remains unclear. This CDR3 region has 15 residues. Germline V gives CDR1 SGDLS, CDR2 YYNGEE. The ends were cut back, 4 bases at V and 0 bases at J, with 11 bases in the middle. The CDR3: CASSQNSNSNQPQHF. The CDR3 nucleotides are TGTGCCAGCAGCCAGAACTCGAATAGCAATCAGCCCCAGCATTTT.

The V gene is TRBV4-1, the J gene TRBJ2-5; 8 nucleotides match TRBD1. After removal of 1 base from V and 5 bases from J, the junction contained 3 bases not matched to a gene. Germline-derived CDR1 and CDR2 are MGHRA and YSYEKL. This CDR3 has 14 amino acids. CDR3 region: CASSQGQGWETQYF. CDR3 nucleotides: TGCGCCAGCAGCCAAGGACAGGGGTGGGAGACCCAGTACTTC.

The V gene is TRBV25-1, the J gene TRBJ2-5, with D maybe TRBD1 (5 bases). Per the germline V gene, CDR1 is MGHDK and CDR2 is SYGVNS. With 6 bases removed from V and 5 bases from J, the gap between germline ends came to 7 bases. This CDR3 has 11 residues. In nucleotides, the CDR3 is TGTGCCAGCAGGGGGCTTGAGACCCAGTACTTC. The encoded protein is CASRGLETQYF.